These T cell receptor beta chains were read from a single sample in a study of T cells in Graves' hyperthyroidism and ophthalmopathy. TCRdb recomputed calls from the multiplex PCR reads with MiXCR, one row per CDR3 protein. The data hold about 510,000 distinct CDR3 sequences, with approximately 48% observed a single time. Input material: peripheral blood or thyroid tissue (not recorded which). The receptors originated from an adult woman with Graves' disease, either hyperthyroidism or ophthalmopathy (not recorded which). The CDR3 runs from the conserved cysteine through the conserved F or W. A D gene is named only where the DNA matches it firmly. Clone size appears in some rows only: once, few, many, or a class for an expanded clone.

clone_size d_call j_call v_call cdr3_aa cdr3_nt
few TRBD1 TRBJ1-6 TRBV7-2 CASSLGDRDQSPLHF TGTGCCAGCAGCTTAGGGGACAGGGACCAATCACCCCTCCACTTT
. . TRBJ1-1 TRBV7-8 CASSLHESATEAFF TGTGCCAGCAGCTTGCATGAGTCCGCCACTGAAGCTTTCTTT
few TRBD1 TRBJ1-6 TRBV2 CASSVGQGSSYNSPLHF TGTGCCAGCAGTGTGGGACAGGGGAGCTCCTATAATTCACCCCTCCACTTT
few TRBD1 TRBJ2-7 TRBV15 CATSRGNRGLYYEQYF TGTGCCACCAGCAGGGGTAACAGGGGGCTCTACTACGAGCAGTACTTC
many . TRBJ1-2 TRBV30 CAWIQGGYGYTF TGTGCCTGGATACAGGGAGGCTATGGCTACACCTTC
. TRBD2 TRBJ2-7 TRBV2 CASRWTSGIRHEQYF TGTGCCAGCAGGTGGACTAGCGGGATCCGGCACGAGCAGTACTTC
many . TRBJ1-1 TRBV11-2 CASSLHRKAFF TGTGCCAGCAGCTTGCACAGAAAAGCTTTCTTT
once . TRBJ2-7 TRBV20-1 CSARDLGNREAYEQYF TGCAGTGCTAGAGATCTCGGGAACAGGGAGGCCTACGAGCAGTACTTC
. . TRBJ2-5 TRBV11-1 CASSLALVETQYF TGTGCCAGCAGCTTAGCCTTGGTGGAGACCCAGTACTTC
many TRBD1 TRBJ2-5 TRBV29-1 CSVEDPGPGQLETQYF TGCAGCGTTGAAGATCCCGGACCGGGACAGCTAGAGACCCAGTACTTC
few TRBD1 TRBJ1-1 TRBV28 CASKLGQMNTEAFF TGTGCCAGCAAACTGGGACAGATGAACACTGAAGCTTTCTTT